This T cell receptor beta chain comes out of a study of CD8 T cells in Susac syndrome. V lost 4 bases to trimming and J lost 6 bases, with 14 bases between them. Germline CDR1 and CDR2: SGHRS and YFSETQ. The CDR3 totals 14 residues. With random hexamers, reverse transcription was performed on about 0.5 to 1 ug of RNA. An immunoSEQ multiplex PCR amplified TCR beta CDR3 over 54 Vbeta and 13 Jbeta. TCRdb recomputed calls from the immunoSEQ multiplex PCR reads with MiXCR, one row per CDR3 protein. The profile covers over 70,000 distinct CDR3 sequences, with 95% to 96% appearing a single time and roughly 0.62% taken by the ten largest.

The rearrangement uses TRBV5-1 and TRBJ1-5, with no clear D. Sequencing was done on a sample of CD8+ T cells from PBMCs. The receptor's source is a human donor with Susac syndrome. As DNA, the CDR3 is TGCGCCAGCAGCCCCCGAGGAGGAGCTCAGCCCCAGCATTTT. Amino acids: CASSPRGGAQPQHF.